Detailed here is one TCR beta chain. The entry originates in a study of blood T cell repertoires in COVID-19. For the study at large: COVID-19 samples from acute and convalescent phases originated in the United States, Italy and Spain.

The data were produced by immunoSEQ multiplex PCR, yet TCRdb's version contains in-frame clones alone and is incomplete. The sample lists approximately 350,000 clones, roughly 90% occurring once. The CDR3 totals 16 residues. V was clipped by 2 bases and J by 5 bases, with 17 bases between them. Germline-derived CDR1 and CDR2 are SEHNR and FQNEAQ (reference sequence). The V call is TRBV7-9, the J call TRBJ2-3; a possible D gene is TRBD2 (5 bases). This TCR was sampled from a woman aged 25 to 39 with COVID-19, enrolled during active disease. The sequencing sample was made of peripheral blood. The DNA for the CDR3 is TGTGCCAGCAGCTTAACCCCCGTGGGTGGAGGAGATACGCAGTATTTT. Translation gives CASSLTPVGGGDTQYF.